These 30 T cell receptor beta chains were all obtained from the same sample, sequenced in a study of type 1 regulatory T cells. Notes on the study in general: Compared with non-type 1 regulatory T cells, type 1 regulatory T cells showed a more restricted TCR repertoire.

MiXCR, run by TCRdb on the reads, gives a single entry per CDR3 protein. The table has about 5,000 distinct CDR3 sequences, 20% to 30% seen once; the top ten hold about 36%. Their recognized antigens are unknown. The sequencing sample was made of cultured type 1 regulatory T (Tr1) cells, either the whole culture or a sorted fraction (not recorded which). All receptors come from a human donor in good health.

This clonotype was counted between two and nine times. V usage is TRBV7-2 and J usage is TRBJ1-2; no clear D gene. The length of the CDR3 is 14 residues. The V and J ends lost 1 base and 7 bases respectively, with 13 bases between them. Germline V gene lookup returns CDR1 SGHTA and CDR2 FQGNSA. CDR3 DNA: TGTGCCAGCAGCTTAGATCCCCGGGTCGGTGGCTACACCTTC. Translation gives CASSLDPRVGGYTF.

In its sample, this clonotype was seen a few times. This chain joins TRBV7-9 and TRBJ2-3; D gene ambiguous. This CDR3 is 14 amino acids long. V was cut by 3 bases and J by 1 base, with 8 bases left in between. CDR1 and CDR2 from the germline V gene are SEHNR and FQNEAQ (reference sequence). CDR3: CASSFYGGTDTQYF. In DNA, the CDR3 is TGTGCCAGCAGCTTCTATGGGGGCACAGATACGCAGTATTTT.

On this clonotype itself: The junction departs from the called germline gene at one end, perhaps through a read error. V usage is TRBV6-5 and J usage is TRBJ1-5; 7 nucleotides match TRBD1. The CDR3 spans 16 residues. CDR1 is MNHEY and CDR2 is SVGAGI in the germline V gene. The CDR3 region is CANIRATGWGNQPHHF. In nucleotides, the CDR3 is TGTGCCAACATCCGGGCGACAGGGTGGGGCAATCAGCCCCATCATTTT.

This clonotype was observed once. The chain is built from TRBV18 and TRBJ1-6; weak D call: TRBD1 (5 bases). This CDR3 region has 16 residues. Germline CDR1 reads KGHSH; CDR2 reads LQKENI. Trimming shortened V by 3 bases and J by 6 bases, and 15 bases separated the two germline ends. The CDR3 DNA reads TGTGCCAGCTCACCTACCCTAGCAGGGACTAATTCACCCCTCCACTTT. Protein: CASSPTLAGTNSPLHF.

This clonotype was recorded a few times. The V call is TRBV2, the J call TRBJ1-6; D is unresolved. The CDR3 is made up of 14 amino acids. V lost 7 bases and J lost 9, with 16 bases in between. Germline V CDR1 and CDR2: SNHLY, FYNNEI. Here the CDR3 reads CASTSQDRVSPLHF. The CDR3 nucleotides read TGTGCCAGCACCTCCCAGGACCGGGTTTCACCCCTCCACTTT. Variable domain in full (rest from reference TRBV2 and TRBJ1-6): EPEVTQTPSHQVTQMGQEVILRCVPISNHLYFYWYRQILGQKVEFLVSFYNNEISEKSEIFDDQFSVERPDGSNFTLKIRSTKLEDSAMYFCASTSQDRVSPLHFGNGTRLTVT.

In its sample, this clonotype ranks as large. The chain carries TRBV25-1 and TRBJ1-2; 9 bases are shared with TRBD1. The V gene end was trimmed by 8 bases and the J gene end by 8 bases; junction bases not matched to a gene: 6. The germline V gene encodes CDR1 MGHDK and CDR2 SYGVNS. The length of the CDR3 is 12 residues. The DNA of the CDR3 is TGTGCCAGCTCCGACAGGGGGTACGGCTACACCTTC. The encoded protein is CASSDRGYGYTF.

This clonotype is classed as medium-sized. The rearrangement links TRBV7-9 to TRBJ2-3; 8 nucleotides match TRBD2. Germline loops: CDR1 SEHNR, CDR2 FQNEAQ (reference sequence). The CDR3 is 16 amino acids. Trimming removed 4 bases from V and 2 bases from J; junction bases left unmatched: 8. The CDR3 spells CASSSRTSLNTDTQYF. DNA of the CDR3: TGTGCCAGCAGCTCAAGGACTAGCCTGAACACAGATACGCAGTATTTT.

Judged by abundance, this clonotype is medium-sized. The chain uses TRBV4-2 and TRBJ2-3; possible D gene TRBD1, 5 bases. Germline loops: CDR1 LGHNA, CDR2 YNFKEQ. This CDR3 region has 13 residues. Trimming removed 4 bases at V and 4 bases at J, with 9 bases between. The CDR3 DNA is TGTGCCAGCAGCCTAGGGGTTTCAGATACGCAGTATTTT. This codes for CASSLGVSDTQYF.

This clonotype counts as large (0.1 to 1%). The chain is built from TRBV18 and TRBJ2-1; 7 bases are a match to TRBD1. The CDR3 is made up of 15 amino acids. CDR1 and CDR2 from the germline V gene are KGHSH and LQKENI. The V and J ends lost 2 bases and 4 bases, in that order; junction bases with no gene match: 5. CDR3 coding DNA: TGTGCCAGCTCACCAAACAGGGGCCAGTACAATGAGCAGTTCTTC. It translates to CASSPNRGQYNEQFF.

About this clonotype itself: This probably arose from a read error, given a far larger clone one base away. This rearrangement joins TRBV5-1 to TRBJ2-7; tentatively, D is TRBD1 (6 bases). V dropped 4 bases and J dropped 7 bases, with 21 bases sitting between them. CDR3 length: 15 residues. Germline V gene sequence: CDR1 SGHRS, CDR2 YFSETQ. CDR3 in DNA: TGCGCCAGCAGCGCGCAGACAGGAACCTACAATGAGCAGTACTTC. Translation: CASSAQTGTYNEQYF.

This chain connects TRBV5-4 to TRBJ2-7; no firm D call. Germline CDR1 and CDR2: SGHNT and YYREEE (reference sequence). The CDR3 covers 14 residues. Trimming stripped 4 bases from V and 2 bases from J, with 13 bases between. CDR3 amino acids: CASSLRQPPYEQYF. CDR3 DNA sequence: TGTGCCAGCAGCCTACGTCAGCCCCCCTACGAGCAGTACTTC.

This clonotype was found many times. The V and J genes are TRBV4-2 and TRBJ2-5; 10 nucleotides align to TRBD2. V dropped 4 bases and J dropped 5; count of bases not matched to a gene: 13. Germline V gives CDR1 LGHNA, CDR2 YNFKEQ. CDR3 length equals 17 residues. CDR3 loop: CASSPRGLAGDGETQYF. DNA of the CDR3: TGTGCCAGCAGCCCTCGGGGGCTAGCGGGGGACGGGGAGACCCAGTACTTC.

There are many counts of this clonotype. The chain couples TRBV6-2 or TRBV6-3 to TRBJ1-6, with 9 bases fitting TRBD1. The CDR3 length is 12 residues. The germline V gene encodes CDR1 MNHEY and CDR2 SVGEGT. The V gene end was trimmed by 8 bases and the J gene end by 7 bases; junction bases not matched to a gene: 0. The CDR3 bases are TGTGCCAGCGGGACAGGGAATTCACCCCTCCACTTT. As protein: CASGTGNSPLHF.

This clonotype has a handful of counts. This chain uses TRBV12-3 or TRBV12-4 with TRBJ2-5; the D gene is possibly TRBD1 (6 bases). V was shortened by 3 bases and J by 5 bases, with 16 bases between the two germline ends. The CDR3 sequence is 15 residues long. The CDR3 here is CASSFFRGIGETQYF. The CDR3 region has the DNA TGTGCCAGCAGTTTTTTCAGGGGCATTGGGGAGACCCAGTACTTC.

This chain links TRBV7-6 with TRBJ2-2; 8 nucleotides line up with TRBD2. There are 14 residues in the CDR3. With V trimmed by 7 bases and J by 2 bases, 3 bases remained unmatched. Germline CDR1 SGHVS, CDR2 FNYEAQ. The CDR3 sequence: CASNGGGNTGELFF. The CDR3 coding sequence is TGTGCCAGCAACGGGGGGGGTAACACCGGGGAGCTGTTTTTT.

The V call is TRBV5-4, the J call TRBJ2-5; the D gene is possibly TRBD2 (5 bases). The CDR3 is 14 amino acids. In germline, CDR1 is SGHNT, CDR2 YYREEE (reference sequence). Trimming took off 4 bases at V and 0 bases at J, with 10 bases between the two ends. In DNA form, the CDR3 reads TGTGCCAGCAGCATAAGACTAAACCAAGAGACCCAGTACTTC. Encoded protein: CASSIRLNQETQYF.

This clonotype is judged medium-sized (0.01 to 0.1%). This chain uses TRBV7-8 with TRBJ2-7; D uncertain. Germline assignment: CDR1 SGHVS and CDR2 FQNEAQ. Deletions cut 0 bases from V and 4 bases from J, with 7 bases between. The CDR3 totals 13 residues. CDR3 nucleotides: TGTGCCAGCAGCTTAGCACGGCTTTACGAGCAGTACTTC. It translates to CASSLARLYEQYF.

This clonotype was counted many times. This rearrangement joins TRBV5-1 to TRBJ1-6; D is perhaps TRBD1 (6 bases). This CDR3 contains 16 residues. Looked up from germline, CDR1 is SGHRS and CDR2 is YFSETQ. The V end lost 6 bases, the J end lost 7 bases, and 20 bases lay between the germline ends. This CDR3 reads CASTLTGGVLNSPLHF. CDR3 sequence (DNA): TGCGCCAGCACCTTAACCGGGGGCGTACTCAATTCACCCCTCCACTTT.

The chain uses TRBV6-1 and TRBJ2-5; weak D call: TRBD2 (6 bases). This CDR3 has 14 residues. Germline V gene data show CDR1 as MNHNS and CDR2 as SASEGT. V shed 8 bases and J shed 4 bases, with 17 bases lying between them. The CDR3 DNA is TGTGCCAGCGGGTGGGGAGGATCGGGAGAGACCCAGTACTTC. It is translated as CASGWGGSGETQYF.

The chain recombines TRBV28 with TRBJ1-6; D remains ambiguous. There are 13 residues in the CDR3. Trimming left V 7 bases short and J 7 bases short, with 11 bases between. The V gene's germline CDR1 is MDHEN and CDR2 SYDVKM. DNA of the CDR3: TGTGCCAGCACCACTTCGTGGAATTCACCCCTCCACTTT. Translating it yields CASTTSWNSPLHF. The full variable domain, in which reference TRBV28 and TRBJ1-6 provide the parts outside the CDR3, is DVKVTQSSRYLVKRTGEKVFLECVQDMDHENMFWYRQDPGLGLRLIYFSYDVKMKEKGDIPEGYSVSREKKERFSLILESASTNQTSMYLCASTTSWNSPLHFGNGTRLTVT.

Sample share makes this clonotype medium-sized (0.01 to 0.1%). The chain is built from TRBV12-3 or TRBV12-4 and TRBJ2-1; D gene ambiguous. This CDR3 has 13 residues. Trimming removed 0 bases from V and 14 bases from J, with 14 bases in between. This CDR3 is CASSLAPPVDEFF. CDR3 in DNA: TGTGCCAGCAGTTTAGCCCCGCCCGTTGATGAGTTCTTC.

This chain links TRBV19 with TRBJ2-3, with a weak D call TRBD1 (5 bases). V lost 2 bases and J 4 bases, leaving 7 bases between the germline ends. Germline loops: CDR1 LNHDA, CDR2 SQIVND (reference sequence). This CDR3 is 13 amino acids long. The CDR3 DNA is TGTGCCAGTAGTATACAGGGCGCAGATACGCAGTATTTT. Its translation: CASSIQGADTQYF.

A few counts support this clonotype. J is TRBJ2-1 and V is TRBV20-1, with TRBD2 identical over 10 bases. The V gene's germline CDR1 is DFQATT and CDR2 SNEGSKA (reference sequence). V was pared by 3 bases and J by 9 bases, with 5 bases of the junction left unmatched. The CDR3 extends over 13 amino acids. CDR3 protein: CSARDVAGGEQFF. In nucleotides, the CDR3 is TGCAGTGCTAGGGATGTAGCGGGGGGTGAGCAGTTCTTC.

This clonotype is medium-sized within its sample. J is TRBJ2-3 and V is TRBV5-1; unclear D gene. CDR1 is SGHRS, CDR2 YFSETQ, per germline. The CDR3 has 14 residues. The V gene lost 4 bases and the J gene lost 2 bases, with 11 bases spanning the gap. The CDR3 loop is CASSPRFNTDTQYF. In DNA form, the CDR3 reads TGCGCCAGCAGCCCTCGGTTCAACACAGATACGCAGTATTTT.

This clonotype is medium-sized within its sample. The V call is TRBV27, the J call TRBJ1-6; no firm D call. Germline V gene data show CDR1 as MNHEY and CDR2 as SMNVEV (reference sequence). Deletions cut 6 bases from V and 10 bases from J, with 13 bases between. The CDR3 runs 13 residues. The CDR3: CASRRNLGSPLHF. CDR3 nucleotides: TGTGCCAGCAGAAGGAATCTGGGGTCACCCCTCCACTTT.

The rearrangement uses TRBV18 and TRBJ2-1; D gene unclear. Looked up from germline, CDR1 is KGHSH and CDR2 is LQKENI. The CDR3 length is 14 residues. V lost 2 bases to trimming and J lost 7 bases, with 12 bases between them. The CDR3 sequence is CASSPYHSENEQFF. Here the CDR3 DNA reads TGTGCCAGCTCACCATACCATTCGGAAAATGAGCAGTTCTTC.

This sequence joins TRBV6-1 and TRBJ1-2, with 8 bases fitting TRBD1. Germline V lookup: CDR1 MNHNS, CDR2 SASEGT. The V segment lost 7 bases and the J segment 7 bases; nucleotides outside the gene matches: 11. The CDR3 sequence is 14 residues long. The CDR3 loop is CASIKTGVVGGYTF. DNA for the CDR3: TGTGCCAGCATCAAGACAGGGGTTGTCGGTGGCTACACCTTC.

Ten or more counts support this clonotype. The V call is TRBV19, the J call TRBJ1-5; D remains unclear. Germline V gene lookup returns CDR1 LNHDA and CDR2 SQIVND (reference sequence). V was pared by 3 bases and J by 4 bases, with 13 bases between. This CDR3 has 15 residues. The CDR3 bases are TGTGCCAGTAGTATGGACCAGGTCACTAATCAGCCCCAGCATTTT. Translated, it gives CASSMDQVTNQPQHF.

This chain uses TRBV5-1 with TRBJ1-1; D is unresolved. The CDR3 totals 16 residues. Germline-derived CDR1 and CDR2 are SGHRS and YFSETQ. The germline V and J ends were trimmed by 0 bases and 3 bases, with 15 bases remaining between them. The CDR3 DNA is TGCGCCAGCAGCTTGGCCCTGGGCCGGTGGGACACTGAAGCTTTCTTT. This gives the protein CASSLALGRWDTEAFF.

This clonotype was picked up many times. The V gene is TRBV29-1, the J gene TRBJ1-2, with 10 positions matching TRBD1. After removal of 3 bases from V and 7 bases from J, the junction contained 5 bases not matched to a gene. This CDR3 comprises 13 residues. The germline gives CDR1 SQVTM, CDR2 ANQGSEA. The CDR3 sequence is CSVDGQGGSGYTF. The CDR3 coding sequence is TGCAGCGTTGATGGACAGGGGGGATCTGGCTACACCTTC.